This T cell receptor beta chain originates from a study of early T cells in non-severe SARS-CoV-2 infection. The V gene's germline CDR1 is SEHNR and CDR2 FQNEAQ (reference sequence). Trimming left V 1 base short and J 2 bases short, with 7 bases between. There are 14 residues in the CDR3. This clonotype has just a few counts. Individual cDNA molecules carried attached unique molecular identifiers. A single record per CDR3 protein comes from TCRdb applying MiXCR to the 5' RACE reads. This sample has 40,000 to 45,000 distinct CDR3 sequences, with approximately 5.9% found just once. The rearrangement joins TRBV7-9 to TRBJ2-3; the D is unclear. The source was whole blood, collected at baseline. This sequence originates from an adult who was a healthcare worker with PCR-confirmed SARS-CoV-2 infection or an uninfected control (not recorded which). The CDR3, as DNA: TGTGCCAGCAGCTTAGAGGGTCACACAGATACGCAGTATTTT. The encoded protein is CASSLEGHTDTQYF.